These T cell receptor beta chains were read from a single sample in a study of blood T cell repertoires in COVID-19. Produced via immunoSEQ multiplex PCR; TCRdb's table is partial and in-frame only. The data hold about 200,000 clones, with just under 90% observed a single time. The sample taken for sequencing was PBMCs or T cells enriched from blood (not recorded which). The receptor source for this set is a woman younger than 45 with acute COVID-19. Each CDR3 is given without its conserved first and last residue.

V gene | CDR3 protein
TRBV5-4 | ASSSPPGTIYEQY
TRBV28 | ASRLLRQGIYQPQH
TRBV5-1 | ASSWTGDYGYT
TRBV9 | ASGTGGNTEAF
TRBV6-6 | ASSAGDRDTEAF
TRBV30 | AWSDPARGDQNTEAF
TRBV7-9 | ASSEGTSGVETQY
TRBV3-1/TRBV3-2 | ASSPTRATMNTEAF
TRBV27 | ASSERQGAYTGELF
TRBV5-1 | ASSLGQGRETRRSYEQY
TRBV6-5 | ASSYSYGANQPQH
TRBV4-1 | ASSPRFASGGWNEQF
TRBV28 | ASSPAASPKDTGELF
TRBV7-9 | ASSAAYYQGERLHEQF
TRBV21-1 | ASSKQPEGNQPQH
TRBV6-5 | AISPRTGISYEQY
TRBV3-1/TRBV3-2 | ASSQVGGGGPSYNEQF
TRBV27 | ASSIPGETQY
TRBV11-3 | ASSLGQGVYNEQF
TRBV13 | ASSLGQGYGYT
TRBV5-6 | ASSWGGFGYT
TRBV25-1 | ASSGYRAGGELF
TRBV15 | ATSRDQRVVYEQY
TRBV7-9 | ASRPSFGTTLATNEKLF
TRBV2 | ASSREDRGLYGYT
TRBV7-9 | ASSLVQGANTLEQY
TRBV11-3 | ASSRMGQSYEQY
TRBV7-9 | AIRDILKETQY
TRBV5-1 | ASSLARSVSEAF
TRBV19 | ASSIGRDDLVWGYT
TRBV5-1 | ASTQSGSYNEQF
TRBV6-4 | ASKVSRETGELF
TRBV4-1 | ASRPWQGYGYT
TRBV6-2/TRBV6-3 | ASSPGLAYSTDTQY
TRBV19 | ASNMMGPNTEAF
TRBV7-2 | ASSFGQGALEQF
TRBV28 | ATTEDYSPYEQY
TRBV7-3 | ASSLYSGNGNTIY
TRBV2 | ATYEVIYRLDYADTQY
TRBV5-5 | ASSRAAGGLTTEAF
TRBV10-3 | AISAGTGQPQPQH
TRBV19 | ASSIVSQGAEAF
TRBV4-1 | ASSSYNEQF
TRBV18 | ASSPVTGGPTDTQY
TRBV9 | ASSVVQEMNTEAF
TRBV25-1 | ASSYTGWNTIY
TRBV3-1/TRBV3-2 | ASSQAPTASGNTIY
TRBV7-9 | ASSRRGDTSTDTQY
TRBV29-1 | SVSGTGEFYEQY
TRBV5-1 | ASSLTGHPGANVLT
TRBV2 | ASIRRISQETQY
TRBV2 | ASSEEGQGNYGYT
TRBV24-1 | ATSRDKPNEKLF